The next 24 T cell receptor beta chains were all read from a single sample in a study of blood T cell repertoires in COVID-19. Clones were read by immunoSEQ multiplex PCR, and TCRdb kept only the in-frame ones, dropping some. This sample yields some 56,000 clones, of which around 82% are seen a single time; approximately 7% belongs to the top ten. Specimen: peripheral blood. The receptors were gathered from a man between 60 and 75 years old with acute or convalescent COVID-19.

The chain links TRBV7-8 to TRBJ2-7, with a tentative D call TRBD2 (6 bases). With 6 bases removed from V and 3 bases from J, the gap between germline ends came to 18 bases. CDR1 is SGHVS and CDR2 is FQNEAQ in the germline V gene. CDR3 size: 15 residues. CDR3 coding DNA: TGTGCCAGCAGTTACACGGGGACTGGATTCTACGAGCAGTACTTC. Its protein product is CASSYTGTGFYEQYF.

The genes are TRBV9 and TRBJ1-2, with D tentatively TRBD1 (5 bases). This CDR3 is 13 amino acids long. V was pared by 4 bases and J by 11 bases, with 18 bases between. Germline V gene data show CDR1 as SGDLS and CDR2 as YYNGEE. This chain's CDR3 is CASSPTGGRGYTF. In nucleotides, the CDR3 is TGTGCCAGCAGCCCGACGGGTGGGAGGGGTTACACCTTC.

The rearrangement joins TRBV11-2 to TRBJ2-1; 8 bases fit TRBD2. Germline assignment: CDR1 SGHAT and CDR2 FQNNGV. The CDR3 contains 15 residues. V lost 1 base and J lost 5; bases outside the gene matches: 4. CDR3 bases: TGTGCCAGCAGCTTAGCGGGGGGGCGGAACAATGAGCAGTTCTTC. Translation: CASSLAGGRNNEQFF.

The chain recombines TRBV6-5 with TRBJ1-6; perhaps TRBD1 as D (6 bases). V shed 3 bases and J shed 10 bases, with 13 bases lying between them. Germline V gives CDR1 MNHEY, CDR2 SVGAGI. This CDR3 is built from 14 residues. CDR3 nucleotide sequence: TGTGCCAGCAGTTATGGGCAGGGGCGCTCACCCCTCCACTTT. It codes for CASSYGQGRSPLHF.

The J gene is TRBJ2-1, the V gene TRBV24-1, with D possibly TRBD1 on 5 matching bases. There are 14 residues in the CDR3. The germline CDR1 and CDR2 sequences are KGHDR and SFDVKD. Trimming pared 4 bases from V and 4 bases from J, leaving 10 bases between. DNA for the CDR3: TGTGCCACCAGTGACAAACAGGATTACAATGAGCAGTTCTTC. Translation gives CATSDKQDYNEQFF.

CDR3 DNA sequence: TGTGCCAGCAGCAACTACAGGGGTTCCTGGTCGGCTAACTATGGCTACACCTTC. Protein product: CASSNYRGSWSANYGYTF. The chain joins TRBV5-6 to TRBJ1-2; 7 nucleotides line up with TRBD1. Germline CDR1 and CDR2: SGHDT and YYEEEE. Unmatched junction bases numbered 15, after V lost 4 bases and J lost 0 bases. CDR3 length: 18 residues.

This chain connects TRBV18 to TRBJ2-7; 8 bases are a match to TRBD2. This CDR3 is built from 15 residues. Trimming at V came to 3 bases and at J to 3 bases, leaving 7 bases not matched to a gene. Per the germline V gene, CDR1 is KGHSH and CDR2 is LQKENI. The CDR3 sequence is CASSPGGGSFYEQYF. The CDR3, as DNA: TGTGCCAGCTCACCCGGGGGGGGGTCGTTCTACGAGCAGTACTTC.

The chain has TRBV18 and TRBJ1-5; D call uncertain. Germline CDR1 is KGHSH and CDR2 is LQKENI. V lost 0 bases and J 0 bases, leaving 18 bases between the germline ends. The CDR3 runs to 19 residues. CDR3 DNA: TGTGCCAGCTCACCACCTTTCGGCACGGGTGGGTATAGCAATCAGCCCCAGCATTTT. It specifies CASSPPFGTGGYSNQPQHF.

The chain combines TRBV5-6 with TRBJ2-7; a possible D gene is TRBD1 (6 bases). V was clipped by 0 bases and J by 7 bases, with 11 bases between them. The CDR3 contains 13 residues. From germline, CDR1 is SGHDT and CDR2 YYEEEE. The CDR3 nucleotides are TGTGCCAGCAGCTTGGCCGGGACAACAGAGCAGTACTTC. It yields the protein CASSLAGTTEQYF.

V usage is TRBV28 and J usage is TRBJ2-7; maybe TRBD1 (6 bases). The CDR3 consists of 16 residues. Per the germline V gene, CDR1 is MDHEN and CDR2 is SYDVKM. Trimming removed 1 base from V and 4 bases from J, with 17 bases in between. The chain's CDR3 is CASSLSGDGVRYEQYF. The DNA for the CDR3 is TGTGCCAGCAGTTTATCAGGGGACGGCGTTAGGTACGAGCAGTACTTC.

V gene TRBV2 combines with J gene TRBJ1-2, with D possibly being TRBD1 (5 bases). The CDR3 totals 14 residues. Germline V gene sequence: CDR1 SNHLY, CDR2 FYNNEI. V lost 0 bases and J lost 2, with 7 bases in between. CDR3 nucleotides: TGTGCCAGCAGTGAAGCCAGGGCGAACTATGGCTACACCTTC. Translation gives CASSEARANYGYTF.

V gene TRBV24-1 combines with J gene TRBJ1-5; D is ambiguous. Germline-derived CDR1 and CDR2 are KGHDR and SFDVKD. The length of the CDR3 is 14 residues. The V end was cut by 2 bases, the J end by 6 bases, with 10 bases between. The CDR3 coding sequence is TGTGCCACCAGTGATTGGGGAGAGAGTCAGCCCCAGCATTTT. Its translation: CATSDWGESQPQHF.

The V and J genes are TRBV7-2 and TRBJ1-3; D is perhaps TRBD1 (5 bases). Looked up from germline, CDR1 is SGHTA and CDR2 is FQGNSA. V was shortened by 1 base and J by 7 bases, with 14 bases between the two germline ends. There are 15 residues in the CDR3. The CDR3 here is CASSLGFGGSNTIYF. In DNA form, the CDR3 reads TGTGCCAGCAGCTTAGGGTTTGGGGGGTCGAACACCATATATTTT.

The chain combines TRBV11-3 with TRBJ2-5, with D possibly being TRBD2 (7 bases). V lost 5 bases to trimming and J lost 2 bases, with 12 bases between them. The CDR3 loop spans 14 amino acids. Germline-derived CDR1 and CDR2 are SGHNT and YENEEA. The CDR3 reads CASSRGAGQETQYF. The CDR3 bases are TGTGCCAGCAGCCGGGGGGCGGGACAAGAGACCCAGTACTTC. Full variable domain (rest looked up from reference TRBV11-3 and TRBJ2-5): EAGVVQSPRYKIIEKKQPVAFWCNPISGHNTLYWYLQNLGQGPELLIRYENEEAVDDSQLPKDRFSAERLKGVDSTLKIQPAELGDSAVYLCASSRGAGQETQYFGPGTRLLVL.

CDR3 protein: CASSEGWGGSSPLHF. In DNA, the CDR3 is TGTGCCAGCAGTGAAGGTTGGGGAGGCAGTTCACCCCTCCACTTT. The chain couples TRBV2 to TRBJ1-6; D is undetermined. Germline values: CDR1 SNHLY, CDR2 FYNNEI. Trimming left V 1 base short and J 9 bases short, with 13 bases between. CDR3 size: 15 residues.

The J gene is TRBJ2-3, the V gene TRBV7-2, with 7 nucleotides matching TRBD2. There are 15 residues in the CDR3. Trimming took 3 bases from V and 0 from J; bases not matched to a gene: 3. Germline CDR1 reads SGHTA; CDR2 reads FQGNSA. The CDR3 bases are TGTGCCAGCAGCTTGTGGGGGGGAAGCACAGATACGCAGTATTTT. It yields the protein CASSLWGGSTDTQYF.

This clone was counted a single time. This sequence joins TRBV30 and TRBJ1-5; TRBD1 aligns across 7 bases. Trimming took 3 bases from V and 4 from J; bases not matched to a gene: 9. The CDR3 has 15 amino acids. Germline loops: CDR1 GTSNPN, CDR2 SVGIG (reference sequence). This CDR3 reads CAWRIKDRLNQPQHF. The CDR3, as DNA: TGTGCCTGGAGAATTAAGGACAGGCTTAATCAGCCCCAGCATTTT.

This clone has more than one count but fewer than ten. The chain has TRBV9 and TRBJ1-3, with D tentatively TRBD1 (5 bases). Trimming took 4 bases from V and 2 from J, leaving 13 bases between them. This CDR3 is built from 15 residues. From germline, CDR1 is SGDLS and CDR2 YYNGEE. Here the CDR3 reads CASSSGGVPGNTIYF. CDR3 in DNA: TGTGCCAGCAGCTCAGGAGGGGTTCCTGGAAACACCATATATTTT. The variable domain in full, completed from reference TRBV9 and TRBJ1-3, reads DSGVTQTPKHLITATGQRVTLRCSPRSGDLSVYWYQQSLDQGLQFLIQYYNGEERAKGNILERFSAQQFPDLHSELNLSSLELGDSALYFCASSSGGVPGNTIYFGEGSWLTVV.

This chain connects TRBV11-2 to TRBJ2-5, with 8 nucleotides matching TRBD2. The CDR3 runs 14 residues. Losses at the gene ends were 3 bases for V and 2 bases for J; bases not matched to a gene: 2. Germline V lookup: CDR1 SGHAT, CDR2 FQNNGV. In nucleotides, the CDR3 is TGTGCCAGCAGCTTTGTAGCGGGGCAAGAGACCCAGTACTTC. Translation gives CASSFVAGQETQYF.

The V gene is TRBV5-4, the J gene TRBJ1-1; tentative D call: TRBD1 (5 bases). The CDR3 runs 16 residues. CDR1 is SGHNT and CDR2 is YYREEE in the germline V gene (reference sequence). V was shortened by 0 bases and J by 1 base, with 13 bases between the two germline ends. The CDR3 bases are TGTGCCAGCAGCTTGGAAAGGGGTAAAGCGAACACTGAAGCTTTCTTT. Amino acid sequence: CASSLERGKANTEAFF.

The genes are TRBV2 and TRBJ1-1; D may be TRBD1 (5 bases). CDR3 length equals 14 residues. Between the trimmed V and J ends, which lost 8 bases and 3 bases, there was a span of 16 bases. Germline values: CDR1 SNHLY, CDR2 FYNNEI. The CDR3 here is CASGGPRGDTEAFF. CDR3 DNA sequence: TGTGCCAGCGGGGGTCCCCGCGGGGACACTGAAGCTTTCTTT.

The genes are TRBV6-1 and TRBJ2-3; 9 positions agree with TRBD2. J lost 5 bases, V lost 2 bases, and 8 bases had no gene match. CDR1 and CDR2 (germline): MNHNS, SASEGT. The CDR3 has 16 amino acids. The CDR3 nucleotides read TGTGCCAGCAGTGAACTAGGCGGGGGGGCAAGAGATACGCAGTATTTT. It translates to CASSELGGGARDTQYF.

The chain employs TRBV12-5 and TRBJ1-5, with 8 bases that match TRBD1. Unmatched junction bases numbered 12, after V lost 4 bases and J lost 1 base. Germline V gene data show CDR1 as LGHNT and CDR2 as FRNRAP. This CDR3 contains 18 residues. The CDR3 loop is CASGSPGGYPWSNQPQHF. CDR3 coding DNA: TGTGCTAGTGGTTCCCCAGGGGGCTATCCGTGGAGCAATCAGCCCCAGCATTTT.

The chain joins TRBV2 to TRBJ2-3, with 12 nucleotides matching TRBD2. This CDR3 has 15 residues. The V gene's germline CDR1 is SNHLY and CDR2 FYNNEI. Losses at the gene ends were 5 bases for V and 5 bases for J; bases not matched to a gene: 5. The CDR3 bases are TGTGCCAGCAGTACCCTAGCGGGGGGGTTAGATACGCAGTATTTT. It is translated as CASSTLAGGLDTQYF.